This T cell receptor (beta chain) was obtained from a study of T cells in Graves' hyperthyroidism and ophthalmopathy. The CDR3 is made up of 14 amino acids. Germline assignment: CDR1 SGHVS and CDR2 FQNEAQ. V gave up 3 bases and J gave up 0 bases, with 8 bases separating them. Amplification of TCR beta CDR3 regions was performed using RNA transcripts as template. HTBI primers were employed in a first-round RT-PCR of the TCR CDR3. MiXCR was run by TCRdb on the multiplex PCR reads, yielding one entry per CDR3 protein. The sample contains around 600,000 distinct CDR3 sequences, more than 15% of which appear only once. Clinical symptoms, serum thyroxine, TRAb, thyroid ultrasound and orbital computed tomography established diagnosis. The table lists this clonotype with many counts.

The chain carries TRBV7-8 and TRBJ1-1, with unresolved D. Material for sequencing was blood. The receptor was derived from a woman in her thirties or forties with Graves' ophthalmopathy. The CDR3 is CASSFDIMNTEAFF. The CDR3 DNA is TGTGCCAGCAGCTTCGACATAATGAACACTGAAGCTTTCTTT.